A single sample is the source of the 29 T cell receptor beta chains below, sequenced in a study of blood T cell repertoires in COVID-19. This table comes from immunoSEQ multiplex PCR, and its TCRdb copy is limited to in-frame clones, with some not included. The sample shows around 200,000 clones, roughly 88% of them seen only once. Sequences were obtained from peripheral blood. These receptor sequences come from an elderly woman with acute or convalescent COVID-19.

The chain links TRBV20-1 to TRBJ2-7, with unresolved D. The germline V gene has CDR1 DFQATT and CDR2 SNEGSKA (reference sequence). CDR3 length: 11 residues. The V end lost 3 bases, the J end lost 1 base, and 4 bases lay between the germline ends. CDR3 sequence reads: CSASPSYEQYF. For the CDR3, the DNA is TGCAGTGCTAGTCCTTCCTACGAGCAGTACTTC.

This clone was seen a handful of times. This chain uses TRBV6-1 with TRBJ2-1; weak D call: TRBD2 (5 bases). This CDR3 spans 15 amino acids. Germline V gives CDR1 MNHNS, CDR2 SASEGT. V was shortened by 0 bases and J by 0 bases, with 6 bases between the two germline ends. This chain's CDR3 is CASSEAGSSYNEQFF. The CDR3 coding sequence is TGTGCCAGCAGTGAAGCGGGGAGCTCCTACAATGAGCAGTTCTTC.

The chain links TRBV3-1 (or the pseudogene TRBV3-2) to TRBJ1-5; a weak D match, TRBD1 (5 bases). The germline V and J ends were trimmed by 3 bases and 2 bases, with 14 bases remaining between them. This CDR3 has 16 amino acids. Germline loops: CDR1 LGHDT, CDR2 YNNKEL (reference sequence). The CDR3 nucleotides read TGTGCCAGCAGCCAGTCCTGGGGCGGGGGCAATCAGCCCCAGCATTTT. Its translation: CASSQSWGGGNQPQHF.

This chain connects TRBV7-2 to TRBJ1-1; no clear D. CDR3 length: 15 residues. Germline V gene data show CDR1 as SGHTA and CDR2 as FQGNSA. Trimming removed 2 bases from V and 3 bases from J, with 13 bases in between. The DNA for the CDR3 is TGTGCCAGCAGCTTATCGGAGGGTACGGACACTGAAGCTTTCTTT. This codes for CASSLSEGTDTEAFF. Filled out from reference TRBV7-2 and TRBJ1-1, the complete variable domain reads GAGVSQSPSNKVTEKGKDVELRCDPISGHTALYWYRQSLGQGLEFLIYFQGNSAPDKSGLPSDRFSAERTGGSVSTLTIQRTQQEDSAVYLCASSLSEGTDTEAFFGQGTRLTVV.

The chain recombines TRBV18 with TRBJ2-6; 9 bases agree with TRBD1. This CDR3 spans 18 amino acids. CDR1 is KGHSH, CDR2 LQKENI, per germline. V shed 3 bases, J shed 0 bases, and the junction held 6 bases outside the gene matches. CDR3 coding DNA: TGTGCCAGCTCACCGGGGGGGGACAGGGCCTCTGGGGCCAACGTCCTGACTTTC. It translates to CASSPGGDRASGANVLTF.

This sequence joins TRBV6-1 and TRBJ1-4; D gene unclear. CDR3 length: 16 residues. Per the germline V gene, CDR1 is MNHNS and CDR2 is SASEGT. V lost 2 bases and J 5 bases, leaving 15 bases between the germline ends. CDR3 region: CASSEPGRRKNEKLFF. CDR3 DNA: TGTGCCAGCAGTGAACCCGGCAGGAGGAAGAATGAAAAACTGTTTTTT.

J is TRBJ2-3 and V is TRBV11-2; TRBD2 might be the D (5 bases). CDR1 and CDR2 (germline): SGHAT, FQNNGV. The CDR3 runs to 15 residues. Trimming pared 1 base from V and 4 bases from J, leaving 12 bases between. CDR3 loop: CASSLALGMSDTQYF. As DNA, the CDR3 is TGTGCCAGCAGCTTAGCGCTCGGGATGTCAGATACGCAGTATTTT.

The rearrangement uses TRBV5-4 and TRBJ2-7, with 9 positions matching TRBD2. CDR1 and CDR2 (germline): SGHNT, YYREEE (reference sequence). J lost 2 bases, V lost 4 bases, and 4 bases had no gene match. CDR3 length equals 14 residues. The CDR3, as DNA: TGTGCCAGCAGCCCGAGCGGGAGGACCTACGAGCAGTACTTC. Protein sequence: CASSPSGRTYEQYF.

This chain connects TRBV5-6 to TRBJ2-5; 9 bases fit TRBD1. Germline V gene data show CDR1 as SGHDT and CDR2 as YYEEEE. V lost 2 bases, J lost 3 bases, and 5 bases stayed unmatched. The CDR3 length is 15 residues. The CDR3 protein is CASSFGGTGKETQYF. The CDR3 nucleotides read TGTGCCAGCAGCTTTGGCGGGACAGGGAAAGAGACCCAGTACTTC.

J is TRBJ1-5 and V is TRBV7-2; D gene uncertain. This CDR3 region has 14 residues. CDR1 is SGHTA and CDR2 is FQGNSA in the germline V gene. Trimming left V 3 bases short and J 6 bases short, with 12 bases between. The CDR3 nucleotides are TGTGCCAGCAGCTTGGAGGGTATAAGTCAGCCCCAGCATTTT. This sequence encodes CASSLEGISQPQHF.

The chain employs TRBV4-1 and TRBJ1-5; D is unclear. The V gene's germline CDR1 is MGHRA and CDR2 YSYEKL. The CDR3 covers 15 residues. Between the trimmed V and J ends, which lost 0 bases and 5 bases, there was a span of 11 bases. CDR3: CASSQDPTRDQPQHF. Written as DNA, the CDR3 is TGCGCCAGCAGCCAAGACCCGACGCGGGATCAGCCCCAGCATTTT.

The genes are TRBV3-1 (or the pseudogene TRBV3-2) and TRBJ2-5, with D unclear. V was cut by 0 bases and J by 8 bases, with 4 bases left in between. Germline V CDR1 and CDR2: LGHDT, YNNKEL (reference sequence). The CDR3 is 11 amino acids. CDR3 loop: CASSQDSTQYF. Here the CDR3 DNA reads TGTGCCAGCAGCCAAGACTCTACCCAGTACTTC.

This clone was seen just once. V is TRBV19 and J is TRBJ1-5, with D tentatively TRBD1 (6 bases). With 5 bases removed from V and 0 bases from J, the gap between germline ends came to 11 bases. The CDR3 is 15 amino acids. Germline lookup yields CDR1 LNHDA and CDR2 SQIVND (reference sequence). CDR3 region: CASSVRGISNQPQHF. CDR3 nucleotides: TGTGCCAGTAGTGTCAGGGGAATTAGCAATCAGCCCCAGCATTTT.

The chain couples TRBV7-2 to TRBJ2-1; D not resolved. Looked up from germline, CDR1 is SGHTA and CDR2 is FQGNSA. V was cut by 6 bases and J by 8 bases, with 14 bases left in between. This CDR3 region has 13 residues. This CDR3 reads CASSSPRVDEQFF. Written as DNA, the CDR3 is TGTGCCAGCAGTTCCCCTAGAGTTGATGAGCAGTTCTTC.

The chain uses TRBV19 and TRBJ1-2, with 7 bases fitting TRBD1. CDR3 length: 16 residues. The germline CDR1 and CDR2 sequences are LNHDA and SQIVND (reference sequence). J was trimmed by 4 bases and V by 5 bases; bases with no gene match: 13. The CDR3 bases are TGTGCCAGTAGTCCCCGTCAACAGGGGATGTTCTATGGCTACACCTTC. Translation gives CASSPRQQGMFYGYTF.

CDR3 in DNA: TGTGCCAACCCCGTGGGAGAGCGGGAGGTCACAGATACGCAGTATTTT. Amino acid sequence: CANPVGEREVTDTQYF. The V call is TRBV14, the J call TRBJ2-3; 9 bases map to TRBD2. CDR1 is SGHDN, CDR2 FVKESK, per germline. The trim removed 10 bases at V and 2 bases at J, leaving 13 bases unmatched. The CDR3 totals 16 residues. Drawing the rest from reference TRBV14 and TRBJ2-3, the complete variable domain is EAGVTQFPSHSVIEKGQTVTLRCDPISGHDNLYWYRRVMGKEIKFLLHFVKESKQDESGMPNNRFLAERTGGTYSTLKVQPAELEDSGVYFCANPVGEREVTDTQYFGPGTRLTVL.

This clone appeared a single time. The DNA of the CDR3 is TGTGCCAGCAGCCTAGGGACAGGAAGGCGTGAGACCCAGTACTTC. Its translation is CASSLGTGRRETQYF. The gene calls are TRBV11-2 and TRBJ2-5, with 8 bases matching TRBD1. Germline loops: CDR1 SGHAT, CDR2 FQNNGV. The CDR3 has 15 amino acids. The trim removed 5 bases at V and 5 bases at J, leaving 10 bases unmatched.

In the case of this clone: The sample has other DNA sequences that encode this CDR3 too. The chain combines TRBV4-3 with TRBJ1-4, with 7 bases aligning to TRBD1. Per germline, CDR1 LGHNA and CDR2 YSLEER. The CDR3 has 14 amino acids. V lost 6 bases, J lost 5 bases, and 6 bases stayed unmatched. The CDR3 loop reads CASSRGQANEKLFF. The CDR3 DNA reads as TGCGCCAGCAGTCGTGGACAGGCGAATGAAAAACTGTTTTTT.

The rearrangement uses TRBV7-8 and TRBJ1-1; D uncertain. The ends were cut back, 3 bases at V and 4 bases at J, with 9 bases in the middle. The CDR3 is 13 amino acids. CDR1 is SGHVS, CDR2 FQNEAQ, per germline. CDR3 DNA: TGTGCCAGCAGCTTTTCGAGGGCCACTGAAGCTTTCTTT. Its translation: CASSFSRATEAFF. Full variable domain (missing parts from reference TRBV7-8 and TRBJ1-1): GAGVSQSPRYKVAKRGQDVALRCDPISGHVSLFWYQQALGQGPEFLTYFQNEAQLDKSGLPSDRFFAERPEGSVSTLKIQRTQQEDSAVYLCASSFSRATEAFFGQGTRLTVV.

CDR3 loop: CASSPHREANTEAFF. CDR3 DNA: TGTGCCAGCAGTCCCCACAGGGAAGCGAACACTGAAGCTTTCTTT. The chain is built from TRBV28 and TRBJ1-1, with D possibly TRBD1 on 6 matching bases. The CDR3 is made up of 15 amino acids. Trimming pared 5 bases from V and 1 base from J, leaving 14 bases between. The V gene's germline CDR1 is MDHEN and CDR2 SYDVKM.

The V and J genes are TRBV9 and TRBJ2-2, with 8 bases matching TRBD2. Germline CDR1 reads SGDLS; CDR2 reads YYNGEE. The CDR3 contains 14 residues. After removal of 5 bases from V and 4 bases from J, the junction contained 4 bases not matched to a gene. The CDR3 bases are TGTGCCAGCAGACCGGGGGGGTTCACCGGGGAGCTGTTTTTT. Protein product: CASRPGGFTGELFF.

V gene TRBV3-1 (or the pseudogene TRBV3-2) combines with J gene TRBJ1-4; 7 bases line up with TRBD1. Trimming removed 1 base from V and 8 bases from J; junction bases left unmatched: 7. The germline V gene has CDR1 LGHDT and CDR2 YNNKEL (reference sequence). CDR3 length: 15 residues. CDR3 residues: CASSQGGTAGEKLFF. CDR3 nucleotide sequence: TGTGCCAGCAGCCAAGGAGGGACAGCCGGGGAAAAACTGTTTTTT.

V is TRBV29-1 and J is TRBJ1-1; TRBD1 matches at 9 bases. V shed 7 bases, J shed 5 bases, and the junction held 5 bases outside the gene matches. Germline CDR1 is SQVTM and CDR2 is ANQGSEA. This CDR3 has 12 amino acids. The CDR3 region is CSGGDRETEAFF. As DNA, the CDR3 is TGCAGCGGGGGGGACAGGGAGACTGAAGCTTTCTTT.

J is TRBJ2-2 and V is TRBV5-4, with D possibly TRBD2 on 5 matching bases. In germline, CDR1 is SGHNT, CDR2 YYREEE (reference sequence). There are 15 residues in the CDR3. Trimming took 0 bases from V and 6 from J, leaving 12 bases between them. The CDR3 DNA reads as TGTGCCAGCAGCTTGGGCCTAGCCCCAGCCGGGGAGCTGTTTTTT. Amino acid sequence: CASSLGLAPAGELFF.

The chain has TRBV30 and TRBJ1-2; D is unresolved. The CDR3 totals 13 residues. Per the germline V gene, CDR1 is GTSNPN and CDR2 is SVGIG (reference sequence). V gave up 2 bases and J gave up 5 bases, with 12 bases separating them. The CDR3 DNA is TGTGCCTGGAGTCACCGGGGATCATATGGCTACACCTTC. As protein: CAWSHRGSYGYTF.

The chain has TRBV19 and TRBJ1-1; 9 bases agree with TRBD1. Trimming removed 7 bases from V and 3 bases from J; junction bases left unmatched: 6. Germline CDR1 LNHDA, CDR2 SQIVND (reference sequence). The CDR3 has 14 residues. CDR3 coding DNA: TGTGCCAGTACCGAGACAGGGGGGTACACTGAAGCTTTCTTT. Its translation: CASTETGGYTEAFF. Based on the CDR3 plus reference TRBV19 and TRBJ1-1, the full variable domain is DGGITQSPKYLFRKEGQNVTLSCEQNLNHDAMYWYRQDPGQGLRLIYYSQIVNDFQKGDIAEGYSVSREKKESFPLTVTSAQKNPTAFYLCASTETGGYTEAFFGQGTRLTVV.

This chain uses TRBV10-3 with TRBJ1-3; 7 nucleotides agree with TRBD1. The CDR3 length is 20 residues. From germline, CDR1 is ENHRY and CDR2 SYGVKD. V gave up 0 bases and J gave up 7 bases; unmatched junction bases: 21. The CDR3 reads CAISESKGQAQFRSRNTIYF. The CDR3 bases are TGTGCCATCAGTGAGTCTAAAGGACAGGCGCAATTCCGATCTCGGAACACCATATATTTT.

The gene calls are TRBV5-1 and TRBJ1-2; the match to TRBD1 covers 8 bases. The CDR3 contains 14 residues. Germline V lookup: CDR1 SGHRS, CDR2 YFSETQ. J was trimmed by 7 bases and V by 5 bases; bases with no gene match: 10. DNA of the CDR3: TGCGCCAGCAGGGTACAGGGGGATTTAGGTGGCTACACCTTC. It translates to CASRVQGDLGGYTF.

This chain joins TRBV6-5 and TRBJ1-1; 7 bases match TRBD1. The ends lost 6 bases at V and 5 bases at J; junction bases unmatched: 6. Germline CDR1 reads MNHEY; CDR2 reads SVGAGI. The CDR3 extends over 13 amino acids. This CDR3 is CASRRDSGTEAFF. The CDR3 DNA is TGTGCCAGCAGACGGGACAGTGGAACTGAAGCTTTCTTT.